The clone carrying this T cell receptor (beta chain) was seen a handful of times. The data were produced by immunoSEQ multiplex PCR, yet TCRdb's version contains in-frame clones alone and is incomplete. The sample records about 200,000 clones, approximately 93% being singletons. These data originate in a study of T cell responses to AZD1222 COVID-19 vaccine. The sample here was peripheral blood, taken 28 days after the second AZD1222 dose. The clonotype comes from an adult who received the AZD1222 COVID-19 vaccine.

DNA of the CDR3: TGTGCCAGCAGTTACTACAGGTCGGACAACTATGGCTACACCTTC. Translating it yields CASSYYRSDNYGYTF. This chain joins TRBV6-5 and TRBJ1-2; D possibly corresponds to TRBD1 (5 bases). The CDR3 is 15 amino acids. Germline CDR1 MNHEY, CDR2 SVGAGI. Trimming removed 1 base at V and 2 bases at J, with 11 bases between.